Below, 23 T cell receptor beta chains from the same sample are listed, as sequenced in a study of blood T cell repertoires in COVID-19. Method: immunoSEQ multiplex PCR; TCRdb's copy keeps in-frame clones and lacks some. The sample holds approximately 53,000 clones; approximately 86% are singletons and the top ten take roughly a fifth. Source material: peripheral blood. The receptor set was obtained from a woman aged 80 or older with COVID-19, enrolled during active disease.

The chain recombines TRBV12-5 with TRBJ1-1, with D unresolved. Germline lookup yields CDR1 LGHNT and CDR2 FRNRAP. Trimming took 5 bases from V and 11 from J, leaving 15 bases between them. This CDR3 has 12 amino acids. CDR3 DNA: TGTGCTAGTGGTCTATCCGCTGAGAGGGCTTTCTTT. Its protein product is CASGLSAERAFF.

The chain joins TRBV6-5 to TRBJ1-2, with TRBD1 matching 9 bases. This CDR3 contains 14 residues. The germline V gene has CDR1 MNHEY and CDR2 SVGAGI. Trimming removed 6 bases from V and 5 bases from J; junction bases left unmatched: 7. The CDR3 DNA reads TGTGCCAGCAGCAGGGACAGGGCAGGGTATGGCTACACCTTC. It codes for CASSRDRAGYGYTF.

The rearrangement links TRBV21-1 to TRBJ2-1; TRBD2 is taken as the D call from the table, unchecked against the DNA. TRBV21-1 constitutes a pseudogene. The CDR3 has 15 residues. The CDR3 bases are TGTGCCAGCAGCCCAGGGACTAGCGGAAACAATGAGCAGTTCTTC. This sequence encodes CASSPGTSGNNEQFF.

The rearrangement uses TRBV3-1 (or the pseudogene TRBV3-2) and TRBJ1-1; D not resolved. The CDR3 has 14 amino acids. Deletions cut 3 bases from V and 2 bases from J, with 10 bases between. Per the germline V gene, CDR1 is LGHDT and CDR2 is YNNKEL (reference sequence). CDR3 residues: CASSHLRSNTEAFF. CDR3 DNA sequence: TGTGCCAGCAGCCACCTTAGGAGTAACACTGAAGCTTTCTTT.

The chain recombines TRBV5-5 with TRBJ2-1; 12 nucleotides align to TRBD1. The CDR3 contains 15 residues. Trimming cost V 4 bases and J 6 bases; bases outside gene matches: 5. The germline V gene encodes CDR1 SGHKS and CDR2 YYEKEE (reference sequence). DNA of the CDR3: TGTGCCAGCAGCCGGTGGGACAGGGGGCCCAATGAGCAGTTCTTC. It encodes CASSRWDRGPNEQFF.

V usage is TRBV25-1 and J usage is TRBJ1-5; TRBD1 might be the D (6 bases). In germline, CDR1 is MGHDK, CDR2 SYGVNS. This CDR3 is built from 14 residues. Trimming cost V 6 bases and J 6 bases, with 15 bases left between them. The CDR3 reads CASRGAGSGQPQHF. The CDR3 bases are TGTGCCAGCAGGGGGGCAGGGTCAGGTCAGCCCCAGCATTTT.

The CDR3 nucleotides read TGTGCCAGCAGTTGGGGACAGGGGAAGAACATTCAGTACTTC. Translating gives CASSWGQGKNIQYF. The chain recombines TRBV6-2 or TRBV6-3 with TRBJ2-4; 10 bases agree with TRBD1. This CDR3 is 14 amino acids long. V lost 4 bases and J lost 7; bases outside the gene matches: 4. Germline CDR1 and CDR2: MNHEY and SVGEGT.

This clone occurred once. The V and J genes are TRBV2 and TRBJ2-7; tentative D call: TRBD1 (6 bases). This CDR3 comprises 16 residues. CDR1 and CDR2 (germline): SNHLY, FYNNEI. V lost 5 bases to trimming and J lost 2 bases, with 19 bases between them. CDR3 coding DNA: TGTGCCAGCAGTTCGCAGGGGAATGGTCTCACCTACGAGCAGTACTTC. Amino acids: CASSSQGNGLTYEQYF.

Turning to this clone: Other DNA sequences in this specimen translate into the identical CDR3. The J gene is TRBJ1-5, the V gene TRBV5-1, with 10 bases identical to TRBD1. Losses at the gene ends were 4 bases for V and 7 bases for J; bases not matched to a gene: 5. CDR1 SGHRS and CDR2 YFSETQ come from the germline V gene. The CDR3 is 14 residues long. DNA of the CDR3: TGCGCCAGCAGCCCGACAGGGGGCTCGCAGCCCCAGCATTTT. Translating gives CASSPTGGSQPQHF.

This chain uses TRBV7-3 with TRBJ1-1, with D perhaps TRBD1 (5 bases). CDR1 is SGHTA and CDR2 is FQGTGA in the germline V gene. The CDR3 totals 14 residues. Between the trimmed V and J ends, which lost 5 bases and 5 bases, there was a span of 15 bases. The CDR3 spells CASSAKAGRTEAFF. CDR3 bases: TGTGCCAGCAGCGCCAAGGCAGGGAGGACTGAAGCTTTCTTT.

This chain uses TRBV6-5 with TRBJ2-7; the D gene is possibly TRBD1 (6 bases). CDR1 is MNHEY and CDR2 is SVGAGI in the germline V gene. CDR3 size: 14 residues. With 2 bases removed from V and 3 bases from J, the gap between germline ends came to 11 bases. CDR3 amino acids: CASSYRGTNYEQYF. Written as DNA, the CDR3 is TGTGCCAGCAGTTACCGAGGGACAAACTACGAGCAGTACTTC.

The chain uses TRBV3-1 (or the pseudogene TRBV3-2) and TRBJ1-4; TRBD1 agrees at 7 bases. The CDR3 is made up of 15 amino acids. Per germline, CDR1 LGHDT and CDR2 YNNKEL (reference sequence). V was pared by 0 bases and J by 9 bases, with 7 bases of the junction left unmatched. The CDR3 DNA sequence: TGTGCCAGCAGCCAAGATCGGCCAGGGGGTAAAAAACTGTTTTTT. As protein: CASSQDRPGGKKLFF.

V is TRBV15 and J is TRBJ1-6; TRBD1 might be the D (5 bases). The CDR3 consists of 16 residues. V lost 4 bases to trimming and J lost 10 bases, with 20 bases between them. Germline lookup yields CDR1 LNHNV and CDR2 YYDKDF (reference sequence). The CDR3: CATSTPRGMAYSPLHF. The CDR3 coding sequence is TGTGCCACCAGCACACCCCGGGGGATGGCCTACTCACCCCTCCACTTT.

The genes are TRBV11-2 and TRBJ2-7; tentative D call: TRBD1 (7 bases). The CDR3 length is 15 residues. V was cut by 3 bases and J by 0 bases, with 12 bases left in between. Germline-derived CDR1 and CDR2 are SGHAT and FQNNGV. CDR3 sequence (DNA): TGTGCCAGCAGCTTTCAGGGGGGAGGCTCCTACGAGCAGTACTTC. This encodes CASSFQGGGSYEQYF.

This chain links TRBV6-4 with TRBJ2-5, with 8 bases lining up with TRBD2. This CDR3 has 13 residues. Germline V gene sequence: CDR1 MRHNA, CDR2 SNTAGT. J was trimmed by 5 bases and V by 5 bases; bases with no gene match: 4. CDR3 protein: CASSRRGGETQYF. Here the CDR3 DNA reads TGTGCCAGCAGTCGACGGGGGGGCGAGACCCAGTACTTC.

The chain employs TRBV27 and TRBJ1-5; TRBD1 might be the D (5 bases). Trimming took off 5 bases at V and 1 base at J, with 9 bases between the two ends. Germline lookup yields CDR1 MNHEY and CDR2 SMNVEV (reference sequence). The CDR3 runs to 14 residues. CDR3 DNA sequence: TGTGCCAGCAGTCCCGGGGGAAGCAATCAGCCCCAGCATTTT. Protein sequence: CASSPGGSNQPQHF.

This clone was seen only once. The gene calls are TRBV4-1 and TRBJ2-3, with D tentatively TRBD2 (6 bases). The germline V gene has CDR1 MGHRA and CDR2 YSYEKL. The ends were cut back, 1 base at V and 3 bases at J, with 20 bases in the middle. This CDR3 contains 18 residues. CDR3 sequence reads: CASSQAPGPRGGTDTQYF. As DNA, the CDR3 is TGCGCCAGCAGCCAAGCCCCCGGACCGCGGGGAGGTACAGATACGCAGTATTTT.

This chain uses TRBV27 with TRBJ1-6; TRBD1 might be the D (6 bases). V lost 3 bases and J lost 9, with 15 bases in between. Germline CDR1 and CDR2: MNHEY and SMNVEV (reference sequence). The CDR3 extends over 15 amino acids. The CDR3, as DNA: TGTGCCAGCAGTTTCGGGCAGGGGTTACGTTCACCCCTCCACTTT. Its protein product is CASSFGQGLRSPLHF.

J is TRBJ2-2 and V is TRBV6-6; 9 bases line up with TRBD1. The ends lost 0 bases at V and 5 bases at J; junction bases unmatched: 1. Germline CDR1 and CDR2: MNHNY and SVGAGI (reference sequence). The CDR3 is 15 amino acids. This CDR3 reads CASSYSGQGTGELFF. The CDR3 DNA is TGTGCCAGCAGTTACTCAGGACAGGGGACCGGGGAGCTGTTTTTT.

The chain is built from TRBV6-4 and TRBJ2-7; TRBD1 matches at 8 bases. The CDR3 length is 14 residues. V lost 4 bases and J lost 2; bases outside the gene matches: 4. CDR1 MRHNA and CDR2 SNTAGT come from the germline V gene. CDR3 residues: CASSVNRGAYEQYF. The CDR3 DNA reads as TGTGCCAGCAGTGTAAACAGGGGGGCCTACGAGCAGTACTTC.

This sequence joins TRBV10-1 and TRBJ1-1, with D hard to call. The CDR3 covers 14 residues. Germline assignment: CDR1 WNHNN and CDR2 SYGVQD (reference sequence). Trimming removed 6 bases from V and 4 bases from J, with 15 bases in between. CDR3 DNA: TGCGCCAGCAGAGGACTAGCCGGAGGCACTGAAGCTTTCTTT. As protein: CASRGLAGGTEAFF.

V gene TRBV4-2 combines with J gene TRBJ2-7; TRBD1 matches 8 bases. In germline, CDR1 is LGHNA, CDR2 YNFKEQ. V lost 0 bases and J lost 0; bases outside the gene matches: 10. This CDR3 region has 18 residues. In nucleotides, the CDR3 is TGTGCCAGCAGCCAAGAAAGCCCCAGACAGGGGCACTCCTACGAGCAGTACTTC. Translation gives CASSQESPRQGHSYEQYF.

The chain couples TRBV11-2 to TRBJ2-1, with TRBD2 matching 8 bases. Germline trimming cut 4 bases from V and 6 bases from J; bases unmatched to any gene: 8. From germline, CDR1 is SGHAT and CDR2 FQNNGV. The CDR3 length is 15 residues. The CDR3 is CASSSPGGQRNEQFF. The DNA of the CDR3 is TGTGCCAGCAGCTCCCCGGGGGGGCAGCGCAATGAGCAGTTCTTC.